A single sample gave rise to the 24 T cell receptor beta chains below, sequenced in a study of T cells in tumors after PD-1 blockade. The protocol was immunoSEQ multiplex PCR, while the TCRdb copy is restricted to in-frame clones and leaves out a portion. The profile covers 45,000 to 50,000 clones, with more than 65% appearing a single time and 7.5% to 9.5% taken by the ten largest. This sample comprised PBMCs, obtained before anti-PD-1 therapy. The receptors were gathered from a human donor with advanced basal cell or squamous cell carcinoma (not recorded which).

The rearrangement links TRBV6-5 to TRBJ2-1; no clear D gene. The CDR3 loop spans 14 amino acids. Germline V lookup: CDR1 MNHEY, CDR2 SVGAGI. The V end lost 2 bases, the J end lost 0 bases, and 5 bases lay between the germline ends. The CDR3 coding sequence is TGTGCCAGCAGTTACCGCGACTCCTACAATGAGCAGTTCTTC. It translates to CASSYRDSYNEQFF.

The gene calls are TRBV2 and TRBJ1-2, with 8 bases lining up with TRBD1. The germline V gene has CDR1 SNHLY and CDR2 FYNNEI. J gave up 6 bases and V 6 bases, and 6 bases lay outside the gene matches. The CDR3 is 13 amino acids. The CDR3 DNA reads as TGTGCCAGCAGGTGGGGACAGGAGAATGGCTACACCTTC. It yields the protein CASRWGQENGYTF.

This chain links TRBV6-5 with TRBJ2-2, with no clear D. The CDR3 runs 13 residues. V lost 6 bases and J lost 1, with 6 bases in between. CDR1 is MNHEY and CDR2 is SVGAGI in the germline V gene. CDR3 nucleotides: TGTGCCAGCAGGGACGTGAACACCGGGGAGCTGTTTTTT. Protein: CASRDVNTGELFF.

With respect to this clone: The sample contains more than one DNA sequence encoding this CDR3. This sequence joins TRBV29-1 and TRBJ1-4; 7 nucleotides agree with TRBD1. CDR3 length: 12 amino acids. Germline assignment: CDR1 SQVTM and CDR2 ANQGSEA. J gave up 6 bases and V 8 bases, and 6 bases lay outside the gene matches. The CDR3 DNA reads TGCAGCCTCCGGGACAGTGATGAAAAACTGTTTTTT. Translation gives CSLRDSDEKLFF.

This chain joins TRBV29-1 and TRBJ1-2; D is possibly TRBD1 (5 bases). V lost 4 bases to trimming and J lost 4 bases, with 13 bases between them. Germline V gene lookup returns CDR1 SQVTM and CDR2 ANQGSEA. The CDR3 extends over 13 amino acids. The chain's CDR3 is CSVAATESYGYTF. In DNA form, the CDR3 reads TGCAGCGTTGCCGCGACAGAGAGCTATGGCTACACCTTC.

The rearrangement uses TRBV28 and TRBJ2-7; D could derive from TRBD1 or TRBD2 (5 bases each). Trimming removed 8 bases from V and 2 bases from J, with 16 bases in between. Germline CDR1 reads MDHEN; CDR2 reads SYDVKM. The CDR3 length is 14 residues. CDR3 sequence (DNA): TGTGCCAGCTCCTCTGGGGACGCAGCCTACGAGCAGTACTTC. This sequence encodes CASSSGDAAYEQYF. The whole variable domain, remainder taken from reference TRBV28 and TRBJ2-7, is DVKVTQSSRYLVKRTGEKVFLECVQDMDHENMFWYRQDPGLGLRLIYFSYDVKMKEKGDIPEGYSVSREKKERFSLILESASTNQTSMYLCASSSGDAAYEQYFGPGTRLTVT.

The gene calls are TRBV6-5 and TRBJ2-2; the D call may be TRBD1 or TRBD2 (5 bases each). V dropped 4 bases and J dropped 1 base, with 10 bases sitting between them. The CDR3 runs to 15 residues. In germline, CDR1 is MNHEY, CDR2 SVGAGI. CDR3 coding DNA: TGTGCCAGCAGTTGGGACCGGAGGAACACCGGGGAGCTGTTTTTT. It is translated as CASSWDRRNTGELFF.

The gene calls are TRBV7-9 and TRBJ2-3; unclear D gene. V was cut by 2 bases and J by 0 bases, with 3 bases left in between. Germline V gene data show CDR1 as SEHNR and CDR2 as FQNEAQ (reference sequence). The CDR3 is 13 amino acids. Here the CDR3 reads CASSLPSTDTQYF. Here the CDR3 DNA reads TGTGCCAGCAGCTTACCGAGCACAGATACGCAGTATTTT.

This clone was counted once. J is TRBJ2-5 and V is TRBV4-1, with 10 positions matching TRBD2. J gave up 2 bases and V 1 base, and 4 bases lay outside the gene matches. The CDR3 length is 16 residues. Looked up from germline, CDR1 is MGHRA and CDR2 is YSYEKL. The CDR3 region is CASSQVLAGLQETQYF. In DNA, the CDR3 is TGCGCCAGCAGCCAAGTACTAGCGGGATTACAAGAGACCCAGTACTTC.

This chain joins TRBV6-7 and TRBJ2-7; TRBD2 matches at 7 bases. TRBV6-7 belongs to the ORF category, with a function that is uncertain. The CDR3 runs 14 residues. V was clipped by 8 bases and J by 1 base; unmatched bases: 8. The CDR3 is CASPGRDRSYEQYF. In DNA form, the CDR3 reads TGTGCCAGCCCAGGGAGGGATCGATCCTACGAGCAGTACTTC.

V gene TRBV14 combines with J gene TRBJ2-7, with D possibly TRBD2 on 5 matching bases. With 3 bases removed from V and 6 bases from J, the gap between germline ends came to 9 bases. The CDR3 totals 12 residues. Looked up from germline, CDR1 is SGHDN and CDR2 is FVKESK. The CDR3 here is CASSHGLFEQYF. CDR3 DNA: TGTGCCAGCAGCCACGGACTGTTCGAGCAGTACTTC.

By share, this clone counts as medium-sized. V gene TRBV6-6 combines with J gene TRBJ2-1; D not certain. V shed 11 bases and J shed 5 bases, with 10 bases lying between them. The CDR3 totals 11 residues. CDR1 and CDR2 from the germline V gene are MNHNY and SVGAGI (reference sequence). DNA of the CDR3: TGTGCCGCCTCTCGGAACAATGAGCAGTTCTTC. Amino acid sequence: CAASRNNEQFF.

CDR3 DNA: TGTGCCAGCAGCCAAGGCTCACTAGCGGGAGTCTCCAAAAACATTCAGTACTTC. Encoded protein: CASSQGSLAGVSKNIQYF. V and J are TRBV14 and TRBJ2-4; 11 bases align to TRBD2. This CDR3 contains 18 residues. Germline V CDR1 and CDR2: SGHDN, FVKESK. Losses at the gene ends were 1 base for V and 2 bases for J; bases not matched to a gene: 7. Supplemented by reference TRBV14 and TRBJ2-4, the full variable domain reads EAGVTQFPSHSVIEKGQTVTLRCDPISGHDNLYWYRRVMGKEIKFLLHFVKESKQDESGMPNNRFLAERTGGTYSTLKVQPAELEDSGVYFCASSQGSLAGVSKNIQYFGAGTRLSVL.

J is TRBJ2-3 and V is TRBV5-4; TRBD2 is a possible D gene (5 bases). With 3 bases removed from V and 0 bases from J, the gap between germline ends came to 11 bases. Germline lookup yields CDR1 SGHNT and CDR2 YYREEE (reference sequence). The CDR3 contains 15 residues. CDR3 residues: CASSSVGLSTDTQYF. Written as DNA, the CDR3 is TGTGCCAGCAGCTCAGTCGGACTGAGCACAGATACGCAGTATTTT.

For the CDR3, the DNA is TGTGCCAGCAGCTGGTCCGGGACGGATTCTAGCACAGATACGCAGTATTTT. It is translated as CASSWSGTDSSTDTQYF. V and J are TRBV7-2 and TRBJ2-3; D tentatively fits TRBD1 or TRBD2 (5 bases each). The V gene lost 4 bases and the J gene lost 0 bases, with 17 bases spanning the gap. Per germline, CDR1 SGHTA and CDR2 FQGNSA. This CDR3 has 17 amino acids.

This clone was observed once. V and J are TRBV28 and TRBJ2-7; possible D gene TRBD2, 6 bases. The CDR3 sequence is 14 residues long. V gave up 7 bases and J gave up 2 bases, with 15 bases separating them. CDR1 is MDHEN, CDR2 SYDVKM, per germline. DNA for the CDR3: TGTGCCAGCAACAACGGGAGAGGGACCTACGAGCAGTACTTC. Its protein product is CASNNGRGTYEQYF.

The chain recombines TRBV6-5 with TRBJ1-1, with D unresolved. There are 13 residues in the CDR3. V lost 11 bases and J 1 base, leaving 14 bases between the germline ends. Looked up from germline, CDR1 is MNHEY and CDR2 is SVGAGI. CDR3 bases: TGTGCCTGCCAATTAAGGGAGAACACTGAAGCTTTCTTT. Translating gives CACQLRENTEAFF.

The V call is TRBV24-1, the J call TRBJ1-4; D unresolved. CDR1 and CDR2 from the germline V gene are KGHDR and SFDVKD. The V end was cut by 3 bases, the J end by 0 bases, with 28 bases between. The CDR3 is made up of 22 amino acids. The CDR3 sequence is CATSDPPDQGFWTMTTNEKLFF. DNA of the CDR3: TGTGCCACCAGTGATCCCCCGGACCAAGGGTTCTGGACGATGACAACTAATGAAAAACTGTTTTTT.

This chain joins TRBV6-5 and TRBJ2-3; a weak D match, TRBD2 (5 bases). Per germline, CDR1 MNHEY and CDR2 SVGAGI. Trimming stripped 6 bases from V and 6 bases from J, with 10 bases between. CDR3 length equals 12 residues. The CDR3 region has the DNA TGTGCCAGCAGGGGCGGGTCCGATACGCAGTATTTT. This codes for CASRGGSDTQYF.

This clone was observed a few times. This sequence joins TRBV7-2 and TRBJ2-2; TRBD2 aligns across 8 bases. Trimming cost V 5 bases and J 7 bases; bases outside gene matches: 12. Germline V lookup: CDR1 SGHTA, CDR2 FQGNSA. The CDR3 is 16 amino acids. CDR3 in amino acids: CASSPRGGLRDGELFF. As DNA, the CDR3 is TGTGCCAGCAGCCCTCGGGGGGGACTTCGAGACGGGGAGCTGTTTTTT.

The chain employs TRBV6-1 and TRBJ2-5, with 10 bases identical to TRBD2. From germline, CDR1 is MNHNS and CDR2 SASEGT. J was trimmed by 3 bases and V by 5 bases; bases with no gene match: 3. The CDR3 sequence is 14 residues long. The CDR3 DNA sequence: TGTGCCAGCAGTTTAGCGGGGGGTAAAGAGACCCAGTACTTC. Amino acid sequence: CASSLAGGKETQYF.

CDR3 in DNA: TGTGCCAGCAAACGGACTGTGAACACTGAAGCTTTCTTT. Translation gives CASKRTVNTEAFF. The rearrangement joins TRBV6-4 to TRBJ1-1; D not resolved. The CDR3 consists of 13 residues. Germline-derived CDR1 and CDR2 are MRHNA and SNTAGT. The ends were cut back, 7 bases at V and 0 bases at J, with 9 bases in the middle.

This rearrangement joins TRBV3-1 (or the pseudogene TRBV3-2) to TRBJ2-1; D is uncertain. V gave up 0 bases and J gave up 8 bases, with 5 bases separating them. Germline CDR1 reads LGHDT; CDR2 reads YNNKEL (reference sequence). This CDR3 region has 12 residues. The DNA of the CDR3 is TGTGCCAGCAGCCAAGATAGCCATGAGCAGTTCTTC. Translating it yields CASSQDSHEQFF.

The chain employs TRBV7-6 and TRBJ2-2; TRBD1 matches at 8 bases. V shed 0 bases, J shed 5 bases, and the junction held 5 bases outside the gene matches. The CDR3 has 16 amino acids. In germline, CDR1 is SGHVS, CDR2 FNYEAQ. CDR3 in amino acids: CASSLAGRGPTGELFF. DNA of the CDR3: TGTGCCAGCAGCTTAGCGGGCAGGGGGCCTACCGGGGAGCTGTTTTTT.